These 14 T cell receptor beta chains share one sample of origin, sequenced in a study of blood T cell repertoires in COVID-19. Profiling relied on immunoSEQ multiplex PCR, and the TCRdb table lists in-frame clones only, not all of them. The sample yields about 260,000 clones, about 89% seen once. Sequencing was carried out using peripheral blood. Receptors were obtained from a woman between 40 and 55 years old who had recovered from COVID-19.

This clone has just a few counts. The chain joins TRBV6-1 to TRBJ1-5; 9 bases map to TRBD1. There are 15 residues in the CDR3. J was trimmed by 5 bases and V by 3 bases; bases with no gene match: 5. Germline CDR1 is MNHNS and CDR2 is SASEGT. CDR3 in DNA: TGTGCCAGCAGTGATTTGACAGGGGGGTATCAGCCCCAGCATTTT. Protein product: CASSDLTGGYQPQHF.

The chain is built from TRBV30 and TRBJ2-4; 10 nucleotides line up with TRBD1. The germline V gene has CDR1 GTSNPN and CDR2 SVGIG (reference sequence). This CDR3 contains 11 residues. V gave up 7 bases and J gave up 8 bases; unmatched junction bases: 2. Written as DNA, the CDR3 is TGTGCCTCCGGGACAGGGGACATTCAGTACTTC. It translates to CASGTGDIQYF.

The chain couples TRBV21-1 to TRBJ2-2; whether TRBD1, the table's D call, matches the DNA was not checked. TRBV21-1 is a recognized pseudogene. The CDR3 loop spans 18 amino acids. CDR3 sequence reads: CAWKPGQGTPGNTGELFF. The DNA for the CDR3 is TGTGCCTGGAAACCGGGACAGGGGACTCCTGGGAACACCGGGGAGCTGTTTTTT.

CDR3 nucleotides: TGTGCCAGCAGCTTGCTTGGGAGGTACACAGATACGCAGTATTTT. Protein sequence: CASSLLGRYTDTQYF. V usage is TRBV5-5 and J usage is TRBJ2-3; the D gene is possibly TRBD2 (6 bases). V was trimmed by 1 base and J by 2 bases, leaving 11 bases between them. The CDR3 contains 15 residues. Germline CDR1 reads SGHKS; CDR2 reads YYEKEE (reference sequence). Variable domain in full (rest from reference TRBV5-5 and TRBJ2-3): DAGVTQSPTHLIKTRGQQVTLRCSPISGHKSVSWYQQVLGQGPQFIFQYYEKEERGRGNFPDRFSARQFPNYSSELNVNALLLGDSALYLCASSLLGRYTDTQYFGPGTRLTVL.

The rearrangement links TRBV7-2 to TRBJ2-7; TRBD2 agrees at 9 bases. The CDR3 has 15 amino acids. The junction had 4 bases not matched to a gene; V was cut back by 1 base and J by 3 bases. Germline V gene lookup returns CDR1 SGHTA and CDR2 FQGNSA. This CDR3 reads CASSLGGGAHYEQYF. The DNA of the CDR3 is TGTGCCAGCAGCTTAGGCGGGGGGGCTCACTACGAGCAGTACTTC.

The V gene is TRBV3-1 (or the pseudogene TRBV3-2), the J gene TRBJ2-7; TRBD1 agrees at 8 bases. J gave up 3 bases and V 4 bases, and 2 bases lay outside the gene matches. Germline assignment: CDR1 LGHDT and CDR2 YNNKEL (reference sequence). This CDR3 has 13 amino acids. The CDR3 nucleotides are TGTGCCAGCAGCCGGACAGGGAGCTACGAGCAGTACTTC. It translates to CASSRTGSYEQYF.

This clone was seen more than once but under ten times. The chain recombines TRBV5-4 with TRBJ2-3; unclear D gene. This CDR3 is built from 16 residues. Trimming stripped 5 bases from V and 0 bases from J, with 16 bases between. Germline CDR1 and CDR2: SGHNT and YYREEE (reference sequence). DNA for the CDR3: TGTGCCAGCAGAAACCCCCAGGCTTTTAGCACAGATACGCAGTATTTT. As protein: CASRNPQAFSTDTQYF. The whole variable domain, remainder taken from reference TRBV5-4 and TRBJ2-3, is ETGVTQSPTHLIKTRGQQVTLRCSSQSGHNTVSWYQQALGQGPQFIFQYYREEENGRGNFPPRFSGLQFPNYSSELNVNALELDDSALYLCASRNPQAFSTDTQYFGPGTRLTVL.

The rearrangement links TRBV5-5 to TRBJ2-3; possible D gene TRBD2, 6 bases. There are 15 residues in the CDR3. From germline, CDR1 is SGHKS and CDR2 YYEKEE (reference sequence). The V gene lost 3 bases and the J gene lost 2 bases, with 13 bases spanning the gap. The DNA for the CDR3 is TGTGCCAGCAGCTGGGACCCGGGAGTCACAGATACGCAGTATTTT. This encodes CASSWDPGVTDTQYF.

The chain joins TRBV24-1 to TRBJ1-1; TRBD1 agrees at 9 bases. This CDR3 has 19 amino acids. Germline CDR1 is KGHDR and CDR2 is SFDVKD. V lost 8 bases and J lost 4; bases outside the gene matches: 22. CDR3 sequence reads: CATTHLRTGVPPEGTEAFF. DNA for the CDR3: TGTGCCACCACCCACTTGAGGACAGGGGTCCCCCCTGAGGGCACTGAAGCTTTCTTT.

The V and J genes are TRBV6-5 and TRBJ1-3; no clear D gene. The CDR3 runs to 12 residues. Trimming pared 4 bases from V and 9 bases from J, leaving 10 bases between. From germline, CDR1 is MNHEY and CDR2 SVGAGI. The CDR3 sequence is CASSSEPGTIYF. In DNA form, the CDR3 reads TGTGCCAGCAGTTCCGAACCGGGCACCATATATTTT.

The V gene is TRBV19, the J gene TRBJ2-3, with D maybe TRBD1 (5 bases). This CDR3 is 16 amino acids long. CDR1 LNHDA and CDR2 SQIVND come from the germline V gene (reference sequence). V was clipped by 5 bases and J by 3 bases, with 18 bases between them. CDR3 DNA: TGTGCCAGTAGTTTACAGTCGGCAGGGTGGACAGATACGCAGTATTTT. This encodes CASSLQSAGWTDTQYF.

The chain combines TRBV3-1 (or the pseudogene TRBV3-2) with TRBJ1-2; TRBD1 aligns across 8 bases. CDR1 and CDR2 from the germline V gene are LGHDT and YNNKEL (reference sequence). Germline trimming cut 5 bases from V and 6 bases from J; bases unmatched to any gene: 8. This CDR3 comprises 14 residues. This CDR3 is CASSILQGVHGYTF. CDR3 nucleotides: TGTGCCAGCAGCATTTTACAGGGGGTGCATGGCTACACCTTC.

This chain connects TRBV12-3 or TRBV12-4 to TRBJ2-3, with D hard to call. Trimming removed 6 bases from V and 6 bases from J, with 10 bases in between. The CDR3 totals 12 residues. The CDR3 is CASRALEDTQYF. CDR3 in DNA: TGTGCCAGCAGGGCCCTAGAGGATACGCAGTATTTT.

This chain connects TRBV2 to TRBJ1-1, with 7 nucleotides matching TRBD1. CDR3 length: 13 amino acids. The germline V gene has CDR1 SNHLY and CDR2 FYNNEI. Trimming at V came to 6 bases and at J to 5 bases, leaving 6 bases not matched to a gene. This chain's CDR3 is CASRAQGETEAFF. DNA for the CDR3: TGTGCCAGCAGAGCTCAGGGGGAAACTGAAGCTTTCTTT.